The clone carrying this T cell receptor (beta chain) was seen ten or more times. The antigen remains unidentified. These data belong to a study of T-cell memory formation after mild COVID-19. Overall study: Among the donors, TCR clusters were largely specific to each donor.

Constant-segment primers were used for 5'RACE, and the resulting TCR alpha and TCR beta cDNA libraries carried sample barcodes and UMIs. A single record per CDR3 protein comes from TCRdb applying MiXCR to the 5' RACE reads. This sample has around 300,000 distinct CDR3 sequences, with roughly 18% found just once. The CDR3 covers 15 residues. V gave up 0 bases and J gave up 2 bases, with 11 bases separating them. CDR1 is LGHNA, CDR2 YNFKEQ, per germline. Overall study results and limits: Mainly CM and EM harbored the contracting CD4+ clones; mainly EMRA harbored the CD8+ ones. Researchers found some responding clones in pre-infection memory, a sign that cross-reactive memory joined.

The sequencing sample was made of PBMCs or a T cell subset sorted from them (not recorded which). V and J are TRBV4-2 and TRBJ2-7; D may be TRBD2 (5 bases). This TCR derives from a man between 18 and 35 years old who had mild COVID-19 (a few samples of this study predate the infection). Cell type and time point are not known. CDR3 protein: CASSQDRGLTYEQYF. The CDR3 bases are TGTGCCAGCAGCCAAGATCGGGGTCTAACCTACGAGCAGTACTTC.